Sequencing of this TCR beta chain was carried out in a study of blood T cell repertoires in COVID-19. Study context: T cells, B-cell-depleted T cells, or PBMCs supplied cDNA or gDNA.

Produced via immunoSEQ multiplex PCR; TCRdb's table is partial and in-frame only. The sample consists of approximately 300,000 clones, approximately 90% of them appearing once. Trimming cost V 5 bases and J 6 bases, with 25 bases left between them. The V gene's germline CDR1 is SGHTA and CDR2 FQGTGA. The CDR3 has 17 residues. Material: peripheral blood. V gene TRBV7-3 combines with J gene TRBJ1-1, with D possibly being TRBD1 (6 bases). This clonotype was obtained from a man aged 30 to 39 with acute or convalescent COVID-19. This CDR3 is CASSPISLSGGFAEAFF. As DNA, the CDR3 is TGTGCCAGCAGCCCTATCTCGCTGTCGGGGGGCTTCGCTGAAGCTTTCTTT.